The rows below give T cell receptor beta chains drawn from one sample of a study of CD8 T cells in ankylosing spondylitis. TCRdb ran MiXCR on the 5' RACE reads and lists one entry per CDR3 protein. The data show 200,000 to 250,000 distinct CDR3 sequences, around 16% seen once. The sequenced material came from blood, either unsorted or a sorted T cell fraction (not recorded which). The receptor source for this set is a male donor with ankylosing spondylitis. CDR3s include the opening cysteine and the closing phenylalanine or tryptophan. The D gene is left open where the match is weak. Clone size is not always given. Where it is, it says once, few, many or a class for expanded clones.

j_call d_call v_call clone_size cdr3_nt cdr3_aa
TRBJ2-2 TRBD2 TRBV5-1 few TGCGCCAGCAGCTTGTCGCCGGGACTAGCGGGAAAAGGGGGCACCGGGGAGCTGTTTTTT CASSLSPGLAGKGGTGELFF
TRBJ2-1 - TRBV5-5 - TGTGCCAGCAGCTTCCCCATGTACAATGAGCAGTTCTTC CASSFPMYNEQFF
TRBJ2-7 - TRBV27 - TGTGCCAGCAGTAGCGACCTGACAGTGGGCGAGCAGTACTTC CASSSDLTVGEQYF
TRBJ2-3 - TRBV12-3/TRBV12-4 many TGTGCCAGCAGTTCGGGACTGTGGGGCACAGATACGCAGTATTTT CASSSGLWGTDTQYF
TRBJ2-7 - TRBV29-1 - TGCAGCGTTGAAGGCAGCTCCTACGAGCAGTACTTC CSVEGSSYEQYF
TRBJ2-7 TRBD1 TRBV5-1 - TGCGCCAGCAGAACCGGGACAGGGAACGAGCAGTACTTC CASRTGTGNEQYF
TRBJ2-1 TRBD2 TRBV6-4 many TGTGCCAGCAGTGACTCGACTAGCGGGAGCAATGAGCAGTTCTTC CASSDSTSGSNEQFF
TRBJ2-1 - TRBV27 - TGTGCCAGCAGTTTCTGGGACGGGCTCGACAATGAGCAGTTCTTC CASSFWDGLDNEQFF
TRBJ2-1 TRBD2 TRBV28 - TGTGCCAGCAAAGGTGCGGGAGGGGACAATGAGCAGTTCTTC CASKGAGGDNEQFF
TRBJ1-1 - TRBV4-2 many TGTGCCAGCAGCCAAGCTGGACGGTTGAACACTGAAGCTTTCTTT CASSQAGRLNTEAFF
TRBJ2-7 TRBD2 TRBV4-1 few TGCGCCAGCAGCCCCCGGGGGGAGAAGAACGAGCAGTACTTC CASSPRGEKNEQYF
TRBJ1-2 - TRBV7-9 few TGTGCCAGCAGGAGCGATTTCCTTAACTATGGCTACACCTTC CASRSDFLNYGYTF
TRBJ1-2 - TRBV5-6 - TGTGCCAGCAGCTGGGCATCGACAGGCGGATTCTATGGCTACACCTTC CASSWASTGGFYGYTF
TRBJ1-1 - TRBV5-6 many TGTGCCAGCAGCTTTCGCGGGACTGAAGCTTTCTTT CASSFRGTEAFF
TRBJ2-1 TRBD2 TRBV18 few TGTGCCAGCTCACCTTTCTCTAGCGGGACTAACAATGAGCAGTTCTTC CASSPFSSGTNNEQFF
TRBJ2-1 - TRBV7-9 few TGTGCCAGCAGCGGGCTAGCCCTTGAGCAGTTCTTC CASSGLALEQFF
TRBJ2-7 - TRBV20-1 many TGCAGTGCTAGAGAGATCGGGGGCCCCTCCTACGAGCAGTACTTC CSAREIGGPSYEQYF
TRBJ2-7 TRBD2 TRBV11-2 - TGTGCCAGCAGCACCGGACTAGCGGGGGGGCAAGGGTTATACGAGCAGTACTTC CASSTGLAGGQGLYEQYF
TRBJ2-1 TRBD1 TRBV24-1 few TGTGCCACCATGTTGGACAGGGGTGATGAGCAGTTCTTC CATMLDRGDEQFF
TRBJ2-6 TRBD1 TRBV15 few TGTGCCACCAGCAACCGGGACAGAAGCTCTGGGGCCAACGTCCTGACTTTC CATSNRDRSSGANVLTF
TRBJ2-3 - TRBV30 - TGTGCCTGGAGACCGGATAGCACAGATACGCAGTATTTT CAWRPDSTDTQYF
TRBJ2-1 TRBD1 TRBV4-2 few TGTGCCAGCAGCCATTCACCGGGACAGGGGATAAATGAGCAGTTCTTC CASSHSPGQGINEQFF
TRBJ1-1 - TRBV11-2 many TGTGCCAGCAGCTTATATTCGACAGCCACTGAAGCTTTCTTT CASSLYSTATEAFF
TRBJ2-1 - TRBV6-5 - TGTGCCAGCAGTTACTCCCTAGGCAATGAGCAGTTCTTC CASSYSLGNEQFF
TRBJ2-1 TRBD2 TRBV29-1 - TGCAGCGTTGATCTAGCGGGAGTCAACAGTGAGCAGTTCTTC CSVDLAGVNSEQFF
TRBJ2-7 - TRBV6-2/TRBV6-3 few TGTGCCAGCAGTTACACTGACTTTTCCTACGAGCAGTACTTC CASSYTDFSYEQYF
TRBJ2-1 - TRBV30 - TGTGCCTGGAGTGTCGGCATTTCCTACAATGAGCAGTTCTTC CAWSVGISYNEQFF
TRBJ2-3 - TRBV5-6 - TGTGCCAGCAGCTTGGCGGGGGGCGCTTCAGATACGCAGTATTTT CASSLAGGASDTQYF
TRBJ2-7 TRBD2 TRBV5-1 few TGCGCCAGCAGCGCCGAGACTAGCGGGAGCTACTCCTACGAGCAGTACTTC CASSAETSGSYSYEQYF